This T cell receptor beta chain is drawn from a study of blood T cell repertoires in COVID-19. The overall study: PBMCs, B-cell-depleted T cells, or T cells provided the cDNA or gDNA that made up the material.

The CDR3 has 13 residues. Germline CDR1 SSHAT, CDR2 FNYEAQ (reference sequence). Trimming pared 2 bases from V and 3 bases from J, leaving 7 bases between. Method: immunoSEQ multiplex PCR; TCRdb's copy keeps in-frame clones and lacks some. The data show 90,000 to 120,000 clones, with more than 80% seen just once and about 32% held by the top ten. Material for sequencing was peripheral blood. This chain connects TRBV7-7 to TRBJ2-5; D uncertain. This receptor was obtained from a woman older than 75 with acute or convalescent COVID-19. CDR3: CASSLIQEETQYF. CDR3 nucleotide sequence: TGTGCCAGCAGCTTAATTCAGGAAGAGACCCAGTACTTC.